The 7 T cell receptor beta chains below come from one sample, sequenced in a study of CD8+CD57+ T cells in acquired aplastic anemia. Before being chosen for sequencing, patients had shown CD8+CD57+ cell expansion by flow cytometry. TCR beta VDJ combinations and CDR3 sequences were profiled from genomic DNA. Using its own MiXCR run on the reads, TCRdb lists one record per CDR3 protein. The table has about 180,000 distinct CDR3 sequences, around 50% seen once; the top ten hold approximately 12%. What was sequenced was sorted CD4+, CD8+, or CD8+CD57+ T cells (not recorded which) from PBMCs. These receptor sequences come from a human donor with aplastic anemia.

J is TRBJ1-1 and V is TRBV29-1; D is unresolved. The CDR3 length is 13 residues. Trimming stripped 4 bases from V and 2 bases from J, with 11 bases between. Germline V gene lookup returns CDR1 SQVTM and CDR2 ANQGSEA. CDR3 region: CSVAGQRNTEAFF. The CDR3 DNA reads TGCAGCGTTGCTGGGCAGCGTAACACTGAAGCTTTCTTT.

V usage is TRBV20-1 and J usage is TRBJ2-1; TRBD2 matches at 11 bases. V was clipped by 0 bases and J by 8 bases; unmatched bases: 9. Germline V lookup: CDR1 DFQATT, CDR2 SNEGSKA (reference sequence). The CDR3 consists of 16 residues. CDR3 protein: CSARDSGGALVDEQFF. The CDR3 DNA is TGCAGTGCTAGAGATAGCGGGGGGGCGTTGGTTGATGAGCAGTTCTTC.

In this sample, this clonotype turned up many times. The chain is built from TRBV7-3 and TRBJ2-7; D is undetermined. Germline-derived CDR1 and CDR2 are SGHTA and FQGTGA. Trimming stripped 1 base from V and 6 bases from J, with 10 bases between. CDR3 length equals 13 residues. The CDR3 DNA reads as TGTGCCAGCAGCTTAAGTCCTGAGTCCGAGCAGTACTTC. This codes for CASSLSPESEQYF.

This clonotype occurred many times. J is TRBJ1-5 and V is TRBV20-1; D unresolved. Germline V CDR1 and CDR2: DFQATT, SNEGSKA (reference sequence). V was clipped by 3 bases and J by 9 bases, with 15 bases between them. The CDR3 is 13 residues long. The DNA for the CDR3 is TGCAGTGCTAGTCCCCGTACGGGCCTGCCCCAGCATTTT. This gives the protein CSASPRTGLPQHF.

The chain links TRBV14 to TRBJ2-7; 10 nucleotides align to TRBD2. The length of the CDR3 is 17 residues. J lost 5 bases, V lost 8 bases, and 18 bases had no gene match. Per germline, CDR1 SGHDN and CDR2 FVKESK. CDR3 sequence: CASSPNYRASGSHEQYF. CDR3 bases: TGTGCCAGCTCACCAAATTATCGAGCTAGCGGGAGCCACGAGCAGTACTTC.

The table lists this clonotype with a few counts. This chain uses TRBV25-1 with TRBJ1-1; D gene unclear. The germline gives CDR1 MGHDK, CDR2 SYGVNS. Trimming cost V 1 base and J 5 bases, with 8 bases left between them. The CDR3 runs 13 residues. This chain's CDR3 is CASSELGGTEAFF. CDR3 bases: TGTGCCAGCAGTGAATTGGGCGGGACTGAAGCTTTCTTT.

This clonotype was seen only a few times. V and J are TRBV27 and TRBJ1-1; 7 bases align to TRBD1. The V segment lost 6 bases and the J segment 0 bases; nucleotides outside the gene matches: 7. This CDR3 comprises 15 residues. Looked up from germline, CDR1 is MNHEY and CDR2 is SMNVEV (reference sequence). Here the CDR3 DNA reads TGTGCCAGCAGAAGACAGGGCGGTATGAACACTGAAGCTTTCTTT. It translates to CASRRQGGMNTEAFF.